The 19 T cell receptor beta chains reported below all come from one sample, sequenced in a study of graft-versus-host responses after intestinal transplantation. No antigen has been assigned to these receptors. The protocol was immunoSEQ multiplex PCR, while the TCRdb copy is restricted to in-frame clones and leaves out a portion. In the table there are tens of thousands of clones, approximately 94% of which are singletons. The source material was unstimulated CD4+ T cells sorted from spleen or lymph node cells, sampled before transplant. The receptor source for this set is a human donor who was the organ donor for an intestinal transplant.

Note on this clone: Germline and junction disagree at one end, which may indicate a read error. The chain has TRBV7-7 and TRBJ2-5; a weak D match, TRBD2 (5 bases). Germline lookup yields CDR1 SSHAT and CDR2 FNYEAQ (reference sequence). This CDR3 comprises 13 residues. The CDR3 region is CASSKTRGETQYF. The CDR3 region has the DNA TGTGCTAGCAGCAAAACTAGAGGGGAGACCCAGTACTTC.

CDR3 region: CASSSTGNTEAFF. In nucleotides, the CDR3 is TGTGCCAGCAGTTCCACAGGGAACACTGAAGCTTTCTTT. The J gene is TRBJ1-1, the V gene TRBV5-4, with TRBD1 as a possible D gene (5 bases). The V gene lost 5 bases and the J gene lost 1 base, with 9 bases spanning the gap. Germline V gene sequence: CDR1 SGHNT, CDR2 YYREEE (reference sequence). This CDR3 has 13 residues.

The chain links TRBV2 to TRBJ2-1; possibly TRBD2 for D (6 bases). V lost 1 base to trimming and J lost 10 bases, with 11 bases between them. Germline CDR1 and CDR2: SNHLY and FYNNEI. CDR3 length: 13 residues. CDR3 DNA: TGTGCCAGCAGTGAAGTTTGGGACTCGGAGCAGTTCTTC. Its translation: CASSEVWDSEQFF.

This chain connects TRBV5-8 to TRBJ1-6; D ambiguous. With 1 base removed from V and 6 bases from J, the gap between germline ends came to 8 bases. The CDR3 is 14 residues long. Germline CDR1 reads SGHTS; CDR2 reads YDEGEE. CDR3 nucleotides: TGTGCCAGCAGCTTGTGGGTTGTTAATTCACCCCTCCACTTT. This encodes CASSLWVVNSPLHF.

This rearrangement joins TRBV9 to TRBJ1-3; TRBD1 matches 8 bases. CDR3 size: 14 residues. CDR1 is SGDLS, CDR2 YYNGEE, per germline. Losses at the gene ends were 4 bases for V and 4 bases for J; bases not matched to a gene: 4. The CDR3 bases are TGTGCCAGCAGCAAACGGACAGGGGGAAACACCATATATTTT. Amino acid sequence: CASSKRTGGNTIYF.

This chain joins TRBV27 and TRBJ1-2; tentative D call: TRBD1 (5 bases). The CDR3 is 12 residues long. Germline loops: CDR1 MNHEY, CDR2 SMNVEV (reference sequence). V lost 6 bases, J lost 7 bases, and 12 bases lay in between. CDR3 region: CASSPPQGGYTF. The CDR3 DNA is TGTGCCAGCAGCCCCCCGCAGGGTGGCTACACCTTC.

The chain carries TRBV7-9 and TRBJ2-3; a possible D gene is TRBD2 (6 bases). V was clipped by 8 bases and J by 2 bases, with 14 bases between them. Germline V gene sequence: CDR1 SEHNR, CDR2 FQNEAQ (reference sequence). This CDR3 comprises 14 residues. The CDR3 DNA reads as TGTGCCAGCCAATTTAGCGGAACCACAGATACGCAGTATTTT. This gives the protein CASQFSGTTDTQYF. Filled out from reference TRBV7-9 and TRBJ2-3, the complete variable domain reads DTGVSQNPRHKITKRGQNVTFRCDPISEHNRLYWYRQTLGQGPEFLTYFQNEAQLEKSRLLSDRFSAERPKGSFSTLEIQRTEQGDSAMYLCASQFSGTTDTQYFGPGTRLTVL.

The chain joins TRBV9 to TRBJ1-1; TRBD1 matches 8 bases. Trimming removed 4 bases from V and 3 bases from J; junction bases left unmatched: 5. Germline lookup yields CDR1 SGDLS and CDR2 YYNGEE. This CDR3 has 14 amino acids. CDR3 amino acids: CASSPGQGDTEAFF. CDR3 nucleotides: TGTGCCAGCAGCCCTGGACAGGGAGACACTGAAGCTTTCTTT.

V gene TRBV5-6 combines with J gene TRBJ2-7; weak D call: TRBD2 (7 bases). CDR1 is SGHDT, CDR2 YYEEEE, per germline. V lost 4 bases to trimming and J lost 3 bases, with 11 bases between them. CDR3 size: 13 residues. The CDR3 is CASSPGGRYEQYF. CDR3 sequence (DNA): TGTGCCAGCAGCCCGGGGGGCCGCTACGAGCAGTACTTC.

J is TRBJ1-5 and V is TRBV2, with a tentative D call TRBD1 (6 bases). The CDR3 runs 12 residues. The V end lost 7 bases, the J end lost 6 bases, and 10 bases lay between the germline ends. The germline CDR1 and CDR2 sequences are SNHLY and FYNNEI. CDR3: CASTEGGQPQHF. The CDR3 DNA reads TGTGCCAGCACTGAGGGGGGTCAGCCCCAGCATTTT.

CDR3 in amino acids: CASSPATGRTEAFF. DNA for the CDR3: TGTGCCAGCAGCCCCGCGACAGGGAGGACTGAAGCTTTCTTT. The V and J genes are TRBV4-2 and TRBJ1-1, with 7 bases that match TRBD1. Germline V gene lookup returns CDR1 LGHNA and CDR2 YNFKEQ. The trim removed 4 bases at V and 5 bases at J, leaving 7 bases unmatched. This CDR3 has 14 residues.

The chain joins TRBV4-3 to TRBJ2-7, with D maybe TRBD1 (5 bases). V lost 10 bases and J lost 3, with 13 bases in between. The CDR3 runs 12 residues. Germline-derived CDR1 and CDR2 are LGHNA and YSLEER. CDR3 sequence: CAKETALYEQYF. CDR3 in DNA: TGCGCCAAAGAGACAGCGCTCTACGAGCAGTACTTC.

DNA for the CDR3: TGTGCCAGCAGCTTAGATGGGATCGGGGAATCACCCCTCCACTTT. Residues: CASSLDGIGESPLHF. This chain connects TRBV11-2 to TRBJ1-6; the D is unclear. V lost 0 bases, J lost 10 bases, and 13 bases lay in between. This CDR3 has 15 residues. CDR1 and CDR2 from the germline V gene are SGHAT and FQNNGV.

The chain combines TRBV9 with TRBJ2-3; D uncertain. V gave up 4 bases and J gave up 3 bases, with 18 bases separating them. CDR1 is SGDLS, CDR2 YYNGEE, per germline. This CDR3 has 16 amino acids. The CDR3 DNA is TGTGCCAGCAGCTCCAGACATCCCCAAGGGACAGATACGCAGTATTTT. Protein: CASSSRHPQGTDTQYF.

Concerning this clone: The sample has other DNA sequences that encode this CDR3 too. The chain carries TRBV11-3 and TRBJ2-7; TRBD1 matches at 8 bases. Germline V gene data show CDR1 as SGHNT and CDR2 as YENEEA. The CDR3 is 14 amino acids. V lost 5 bases, J lost 0 bases, and 3 bases stayed unmatched. The CDR3: CASSPGGSSYEQYF. The DNA of the CDR3 is TGTGCCAGCAGCCCAGGGGGCTCCTCCTACGAGCAGTACTTC.

In this sample, this clone turned up once. This chain uses TRBV6-5 with TRBJ2-1; D not certain. The V and J ends lost 8 bases and 4 bases respectively, with 3 bases between them. The CDR3 sequence is 10 residues long. CDR1 and CDR2 (germline): MNHEY, SVGAGI. The CDR3 nucleotides are TGTGCCAGCGGATACAATGAGCAGTTCTTC. It is translated as CASGYNEQFF.

DNA for the CDR3: TGTGCCAGTTACCGGGACAGGGGGCTGAACACTGAAGCTTTCTTT. This encodes CASYRDRGLNTEAFF. This chain links TRBV7-2 with TRBJ1-1; 12 bases match TRBD1. The CDR3 length is 15 residues. V lost 9 bases to trimming and J lost 0 bases; unmatched junction nucleotides: 5. Germline CDR1 is SGHTA and CDR2 is FQGNSA.

The chain recombines TRBV5-1 with TRBJ2-3, with 12 positions matching TRBD2. Germline CDR1 and CDR2: SGHRS and YFSETQ. Losses at the gene ends were 4 bases for V and 5 bases for J; bases not matched to a gene: 5. The CDR3 extends over 15 amino acids. The CDR3 DNA reads TGCGCCAGCAGCCCCGGACTAGCGGGGTTAGATACGCAGTATTTT. It specifies CASSPGLAGLDTQYF.

This chain links TRBV11-2 with TRBJ2-7; 9 nucleotides match TRBD1. V shed 5 bases, J shed 1 base, and the junction held 3 bases outside the gene matches. The CDR3 spans 14 residues. Germline values: CDR1 SGHAT, CDR2 FQNNGV. CDR3 sequence reads: CASSPGTGSYEQYF. CDR3 DNA: TGTGCCAGCAGCCCCGGGACAGGGTCCTACGAGCAGTACTTC.